The clone carrying this T cell receptor (beta chain) was observed at least ten times. Its matching antigen is unknown. This specimen comes from a study of T cells in Graves' hyperthyroidism and ophthalmopathy. Study-level information: Peripheral blood specimens were obtained at initial diagnosis, prior to any treatment.

Template material for amplifying TCR beta CDR3 regions consisted of RNA transcripts. HTBI primers were the set used in a first-round RT-PCR of the TCR CDR3. TCRdb passed the multiplex PCR reads through MiXCR, listing each CDR3 protein once. This sample yields about 770,000 distinct CDR3 sequences, of which 18% are seen a single time; approximately 16% belongs to the top ten. This CDR3 region has 12 residues. V lost 1 base to trimming and J lost 11 bases; unmatched junction nucleotides: 4. The V gene's germline CDR1 is SEHNR and CDR2 FQNEAQ (reference sequence). The hyperthyroidism was newly diagnosed and had lasted under 2 months; the patients were aged 18 to 65. Uncontrolled infection, other autoimmune disease, pregnancy or lactation disqualified patients from enrolment. Notes on the study in general: The model made its ophthalmopathy prediction, and onset followed a median approximately 6 months later.

The clonotype was recovered from a woman between 50 and 59 years old with Graves' hyperthyroidism that later progressed to Graves' ophthalmopathy. V is TRBV7-9 and J is TRBJ1-1; 7 bases are shared with TRBD1. Sequenced: blood. DNA for the CDR3: TGTGCCAGCAGCTTAGATGAGGGGGCGGCTTTCTTT. Its protein is CASSLDEGAAFF.